This TCR beta chain comes out of a study of CD4 and CD8 cells across lung adenocarcinoma regions. Via MiXCR, TCRdb re-called the PCR reads, giving one row per CDR3 protein. The table lists more than 6,500 distinct CDR3 sequences, roughly half of them singletons. Samples came from patients with localized non-small cell lung adenocarcinoma. CDR3 length: 17 amino acids. In germline, CDR1 is SQVTM, CDR2 ANQGSEA. V dropped 6 bases and J dropped 3 bases, with 24 bases sitting between them. Material for sequencing was CD8+ T cells from the center of a lung tumor. This sequence joins TRBV29-1 and TRBJ2-1; TRBD2 might be the D (6 bases). The sequence was collected from a male donor with lung adenocarcinoma. The CD4 and CD8 labels of this study may be unreliable. The CDR3 sequence is CSVAAVSWEARYNEQFF. As DNA, the CDR3 is TGCAGCGTGGCGGCGGTCTCGTGGGAGGCTCGCTACAATGAGCAGTTCTTC.